This passage covers 30 T cell receptor beta chains from one sample sequenced in a study of Tregs in tolerant kidney transplant recipients. This table comes from immunoSEQ multiplex PCR, and its TCRdb copy is limited to in-frame clones, with some not included. The table includes over 85,000 clones, 80% to 95% detected once. Here the sequenced sample was CD4+ T cells from blood, taken before the transplant. The source is a human donor who received a combined kidney and bone marrow transplant.

The chain couples TRBV28 to TRBJ1-5, with TRBD1 matching 9 bases. The CDR3 length is 13 residues. In germline, CDR1 is MDHEN, CDR2 SYDVKM. Trimming at V came to 5 bases and at J to 8 bases, leaving 4 bases not matched to a gene. CDR3 coding DNA: TGTGCCAGCAGTACCCGACAGGGGGAGCCCCAGCATTTT. Amino acids: CASSTRQGEPQHF. The full variable domain, completed using reference TRBV28 and TRBJ1-5, is DVKVTQSSRYLVKRTGEKVFLECVQDMDHENMFWYRQDPGLGLRLIYFSYDVKMKEKGDIPEGYSVSREKKERFSLILESASTNQTSMYLCASSTRQGEPQHFGDGTRLSIL.

The chain combines TRBV4-3 with TRBJ2-2, with 7 bases lining up with TRBD1. Germline V gives CDR1 LGHNA, CDR2 YSLEER. The J segment lost 4 bases and the V segment lost 0 bases, leaving 5 bases of the junction unmatched. This CDR3 comprises 16 residues. The DNA for the CDR3 is TGCGCCAGCAGCCAAGAGCCCGGGACAGCCACCGGGGAGCTGTTTTTT. Residues: CASSQEPGTATGELFF.

The rearrangement uses TRBV5-1 and TRBJ2-2; D is perhaps TRBD1 (5 bases). The CDR3 covers 14 residues. CDR1 is SGHRS and CDR2 is YFSETQ in the germline V gene. Trimming left V 9 bases short and J 0 bases short, with 12 bases between. The CDR3: CATSSRANTGELFF. CDR3 DNA: TGCGCCACCTCTTCCAGGGCGAACACCGGGGAGCTGTTTTTT.

This chain links TRBV27 with TRBJ2-5, with unresolved D. The DNA end favors TRBJ2-7, so the J call may be wrong. The CDR3 covers 15 residues. Germline values: CDR1 MNHEY, CDR2 SMNVEV (reference sequence). CDR3 region: CASSLGPDTAYEQYF. CDR3 DNA sequence: TGTGCCAGCAGTTTAGGGCCCGACACGGCCTACGAGCAGTACTTC.

V is TRBV27 and J is TRBJ2-7; D is perhaps TRBD2 (5 bases). V was trimmed by 8 bases and J by 6 bases, leaving 17 bases between them. The CDR3 runs to 13 residues. CDR1 MNHEY and CDR2 SMNVEV come from the germline V gene (reference sequence). In DNA, the CDR3 is TGTGCCAGCGCCCGGGGTGCAGAGTTCGAGCAGTACTTC. Encoded protein: CASARGAEFEQYF.

The gene calls are TRBV30 and TRBJ2-2, with TRBD2 matching 13 bases. The CDR3 has 19 residues. Germline V lookup: CDR1 GTSNPN, CDR2 SVGIG (reference sequence). V trimming: 3 bases; J trimming: 6 bases; junction bases outside the gene matches: 16. The CDR3 DNA is TGTGCCTGGAGACATTTAAAGGGACTAGCGGGGAATGTCGCCGGGGAGCTGTTTTTT. Translated: CAWRHLKGLAGNVAGELFF.

This clone was detected once. CDR3 bases: TGTGCCAGCGACAGGGAGGTTAACAATCAGCCCCAGCATTTT. It is translated as CASDREVNNQPQHF. The chain joins TRBV6-1 to TRBJ1-5; 7 nucleotides align to TRBD1. The J segment lost 3 bases and the V segment lost 8 bases, leaving 7 bases of the junction unmatched. This CDR3 region has 14 residues. Looked up from germline, CDR1 is MNHNS and CDR2 is SASEGT.

J is TRBJ1-5 and V is TRBV11-3; D uncertain. The V end was cut by 1 base, the J end by 6 bases, with 7 bases between. In germline, CDR1 is SGHNT, CDR2 YENEEA. The CDR3 runs 13 residues. The CDR3 spells CASSLGGAQPQHF. The DNA for the CDR3 is TGTGCCAGCAGCTTAGGTGGAGCTCAGCCCCAGCATTTT.

The CDR3 loop reads CASSQGARGSTDTQYF. DNA for the CDR3: TGCGCCAGCAGCCAAGGCGCAAGAGGGAGCACAGATACGCAGTATTTT. The chain links TRBV4-3 to TRBJ2-3; the D gene is possibly TRBD2 (5 bases). Trimming cost V 1 base and J 0 bases, with 11 bases left between them. The germline V gene encodes CDR1 LGHNA and CDR2 YSLEER. The CDR3 runs 16 residues.

The rearrangement links TRBV4-3 to TRBJ2-1, with D unclear. Germline V gives CDR1 LGHNA, CDR2 YSLEER. Trimming removed 1 base from V and 0 bases from J, with 10 bases in between. This CDR3 has 16 residues. CDR3 DNA sequence: TGCGCCAGCAGCCAAGCGCTTGGCGGCTCCTACAATGAGCAGTTCTTC. Translation: CASSQALGGSYNEQFF.

This chain uses TRBV6-1 with TRBJ2-7, with 7 bases matching TRBD1. Germline trimming cut 6 bases from V and 3 bases from J; bases unmatched to any gene: 8. Germline values: CDR1 MNHNS, CDR2 SASEGT. This CDR3 has 14 amino acids. The CDR3 spells CASRAQGQFYEQYF. The CDR3 DNA sequence: TGTGCCAGCAGGGCCCAGGGACAGTTCTACGAGCAGTACTTC.

V and J are TRBV7-3 and TRBJ1-3; TRBD1 agrees at 8 bases. After removal of 5 bases from V and 0 bases from J, the junction contained 6 bases not matched to a gene. CDR1 SGHTA and CDR2 FQGTGA come from the germline V gene. This CDR3 has 16 residues. The CDR3 DNA is TGTGCCAGCAGCCCGACAGGGGCGAGCTCTGGAAACACCATATATTTT. It encodes CASSPTGASSGNTIYF.

The rearrangement joins TRBV5-1 to TRBJ2-2, with TRBD1 matching 9 bases. The CDR3 contains 16 residues. The junction had 8 bases not matched to a gene; V was cut back by 3 bases and J by 5 bases. Per the germline V gene, CDR1 is SGHRS and CDR2 is YFSETQ. This CDR3 is CASSWTPGQGTGELFF. CDR3 nucleotide sequence: TGCGCCAGCAGCTGGACACCGGGACAGGGAACCGGGGAGCTGTTTTTT.

V is TRBV18 and J is TRBJ2-6; 10 positions match TRBD1. This CDR3 has 17 amino acids. The V segment lost 6 bases and the J segment 0 bases; nucleotides outside the gene matches: 5. Germline assignment: CDR1 KGHSH and CDR2 LQKENI. The CDR3 region is CASSPGQGSSGANVLTF. The CDR3 nucleotides are TGTGCCAGCTCCCCGGGACAGGGGAGCTCTGGGGCCAACGTCCTGACTTTC. The full variable domain, with the rest looked up from reference TRBV18 and TRBJ2-6, is NAGVMQNPRHLVRRRGQEARLRCSPMKGHSHVYWYRQLPEEGLKFMVYLQKENIIDESGMPKERFSAEFPKEGPSILRIQQVVRGDSAAYFCASSPGQGSSGANVLTFGAGSRLTVL.

The rearrangement joins TRBV30 to TRBJ2-7, with 9 bases that match TRBD2. This CDR3 has 15 residues. Germline V lookup: CDR1 GTSNPN, CDR2 SVGIG (reference sequence). V lost 3 bases to trimming and J lost 2 bases; unmatched junction nucleotides: 8. This CDR3 reads CAWRSIAGAAYEQYF. CDR3 coding DNA: TGTGCCTGGAGGAGTATAGCGGGGGCTGCCTACGAGCAGTACTTC.

The chain has TRBV19 and TRBJ2-2; the D gene is possibly TRBD1 (6 bases). V shed 7 bases and J shed 1 base, with 10 bases lying between them. Per the germline V gene, CDR1 is LNHDA and CDR2 is SQIVND (reference sequence). This CDR3 has 14 residues. The CDR3 loop is CASNGQMNTGELFF. The DNA of the CDR3 is TGTGCCAGTAATGGACAGATGAACACCGGGGAGCTGTTTTTT.

The genes are TRBV6-6 and TRBJ1-5, with D perhaps matching TRBD1 (6 bases). The germline CDR1 and CDR2 sequences are MNHNY and SVGAGI (reference sequence). V was pared by 7 bases and J by 1 base, with 14 bases between. CDR3 length: 15 residues. This chain's CDR3 is CASNRDRSSNQPQHF. The CDR3, as DNA: TGTGCCAGCAATCGAGACAGGTCAAGCAATCAGCCCCAGCATTTT.

With respect to this clone: One end of the junction varies from germline; a read error may be responsible. The identical CDR3 is also encoded by other nucleotide sequences in the sample. This chain links TRBV28 with TRBJ1-1, with TRBD1 identical over 9 bases. This CDR3 spans 16 amino acids. Germline CDR1 and CDR2: MDHEN and SYDVKM. In DNA form, the CDR3 reads TGTGCCAGCACCTCCCCAGGACAGGGGATGAGTAATGAAGCCTTCTTT. The encoded protein is CASTSPGQGMSNEAFF. Combining the CDR3 with reference TRBV28 and TRBJ1-1 gives the whole variable domain DVKVTQSSRYLVKRTGEKVFLECVQDMDHENMFWYRQDPGLGLRLIYFSYDVKMKEKGDIPEGYSVSREKKERFSLILESASTNQTSMYLCASTSPGQGMSNEAFFGQGTRLTVV.

The chain carries TRBV5-5 and TRBJ2-7, with D perhaps TRBD1 (7 bases). V gave up 6 bases and J gave up 4 bases, with 17 bases separating them. There are 14 residues in the CDR3. CDR1 is SGHKS, CDR2 YYEKEE, per germline (reference sequence). The CDR3 protein is CASIRGQGGYEQYF. CDR3 coding DNA: TGTGCCAGCATCCGTGGGCAGGGGGGATACGAGCAGTACTTC.

The chain is built from TRBV19 and TRBJ1-1; tentatively, D is TRBD1 (6 bases). Trimming removed 6 bases at V and 9 bases at J, with 14 bases between. Germline CDR1 LNHDA, CDR2 SQIVND (reference sequence). This CDR3 contains 12 residues. The DNA for the CDR3 is TGTGCCAGTAGCTTAACCAGGGGTAAAGCTTTCTTT. This sequence encodes CASSLTRGKAFF.

In the case of this clone: The junction departs from germline at one end; a sequencing error may be responsible. Other nucleotide sequences from this sample produce the same CDR3. V and J are TRBV28 and TRBJ1-6; unclear D gene. From germline, CDR1 is MDHEN and CDR2 SYDVKM. The CDR3 contains 12 residues. The CDR3 DNA follows: TGTGCCAGCTCCGCCCTAAATTCCCCCCTCCACTTT. Protein sequence: CASSALNSPLHF.

V usage is TRBV25-1 and J usage is TRBJ1-3; no clear D gene. The CDR3 runs 13 residues. Germline V gives CDR1 MGHDK, CDR2 SYGVNS. V dropped 5 bases and J dropped 2 bases, with 7 bases sitting between them. CDR3 coding DNA: TGTGCCAGCAGTCGAGGAACTGGAAACACCATATATTTT. Its protein is CASSRGTGNTIYF.

The chain links TRBV19 to TRBJ2-5, with 10 positions matching TRBD2. The end of the DNA fits TRBJ2-7 better, so the J call may be wrong. CDR3 size: 16 residues. Germline V gene data show CDR1 as LNHDA and CDR2 as SQIVND (reference sequence). CDR3 in DNA: TGTGCCAGTAGTCCCAGCGGGAGGGATAACTCCTACGAGCAGTACTTC. Translating it yields CASSPSGRDNSYEQYF.

The V call is TRBV7-2, the J call TRBJ2-5, with TRBD2 identical over 7 bases. Germline CDR1 and CDR2: SGHTA and FQGNSA. Trimming removed 5 bases from V and 3 bases from J; junction bases left unmatched: 15. CDR3 length equals 17 residues. Here the CDR3 DNA reads TGTGCCAGCAGCGCCTGGGGATTGAGCGGGACGGAAGAGACCCAGTACTTC. Translated, it gives CASSAWGLSGTEETQYF.

The gene calls are TRBV6-4 and TRBJ1-2, with 9 positions matching TRBD1. With V trimmed by 4 bases and J by 4 bases, 4 bases remained unmatched. The CDR3 has 14 amino acids. Germline CDR1 MRHNA, CDR2 SNTAGT. CDR3 in DNA: TGTGCCAGCAGTGCAGAGACAGGGGGCTATGGCTACACCTTC. This codes for CASSAETGGYGYTF.

The CDR3 loop is CASSQDGNPGANVLTF. In nucleotides, the CDR3 is TGTGCCAGCAGCCAAGACGGGAACCCTGGGGCCAACGTCCTGACTTTC. The chain recombines TRBV4-2 with TRBJ2-6, with TRBD2 as a possible D gene (5 bases). Germline-derived CDR1 and CDR2 are LGHNA and YNFKEQ. Trimming removed 0 bases from V and 2 bases from J, with 8 bases in between. CDR3 length equals 16 residues.

The chain is built from TRBV5-1 and TRBJ1-2; D perhaps matches TRBD1 (6 bases). The germline gives CDR1 SGHRS, CDR2 YFSETQ. Trimming removed 6 bases at V and 0 bases at J, with 15 bases between. There are 15 residues in the CDR3. In nucleotides, the CDR3 is TGCGCCAGCACCCTTTGGGACAATTCTAACTATGGCTACACCTTC. Translation gives CASTLWDNSNYGYTF.

The rearrangement uses TRBV6-7 and TRBJ2-1; D perhaps matches TRBD2 (6 bases). TRBV6-7 falls under the ORF class, with uncertain function. The CDR3 is made up of 14 amino acids. Trimming took off 0 bases at V and 5 bases at J, with 8 bases between the two ends. The CDR3 bases are TGTGCCAGCAGTTACTCGCCGGGGGACAATGAGCAGTTCTTC. This codes for CASSYSPGDNEQFF.

The V gene is TRBV9, the J gene TRBJ1-1; D possibly corresponds to TRBD1 (5 bases). CDR3 size: 16 residues. Germline loops: CDR1 SGDLS, CDR2 YYNGEE. V lost 0 bases to trimming and J lost 2 bases, with 14 bases between them. The DNA for the CDR3 is TGTGCCAGCAGCGTAGTAAGGGGAGGCAGAAACACTGAAGCTTTCTTT. Amino acid sequence: CASSVVRGGRNTEAFF.

This clone was observed a few times. The chain joins TRBV19 to TRBJ2-7, with 10 bases lining up with TRBD2. CDR1 and CDR2 (germline): LNHDA, SQIVND (reference sequence). V trimming: 5 bases; J trimming: 0 bases; junction bases outside the gene matches: 4. There are 15 residues in the CDR3. CDR3 sequence: CASSAGLARSYEQYF. The DNA of the CDR3 is TGTGCCAGTAGTGCGGGACTAGCGCGCTCCTACGAGCAGTACTTC.